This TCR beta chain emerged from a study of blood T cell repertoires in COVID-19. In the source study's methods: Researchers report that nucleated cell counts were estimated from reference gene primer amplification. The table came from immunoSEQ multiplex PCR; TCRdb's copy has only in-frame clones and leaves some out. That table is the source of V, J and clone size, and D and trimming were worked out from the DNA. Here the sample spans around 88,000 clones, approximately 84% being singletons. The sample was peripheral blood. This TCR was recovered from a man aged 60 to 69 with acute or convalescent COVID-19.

The CDR3 DNA reads as TGCGCCAGCAGCTTGGTTTCAGGCCCAAACACTGAAGCTTTCTTT. The encoded protein is CASSLVSGPNTEAFF. This rearrangement joins TRBV5-1 to TRBJ1-1; D unresolved. The CDR3 covers 15 residues. The germline V and J ends were trimmed by 0 bases and 2 bases, with 11 bases remaining between them. From germline, CDR1 is SGHRS and CDR2 YFSETQ.